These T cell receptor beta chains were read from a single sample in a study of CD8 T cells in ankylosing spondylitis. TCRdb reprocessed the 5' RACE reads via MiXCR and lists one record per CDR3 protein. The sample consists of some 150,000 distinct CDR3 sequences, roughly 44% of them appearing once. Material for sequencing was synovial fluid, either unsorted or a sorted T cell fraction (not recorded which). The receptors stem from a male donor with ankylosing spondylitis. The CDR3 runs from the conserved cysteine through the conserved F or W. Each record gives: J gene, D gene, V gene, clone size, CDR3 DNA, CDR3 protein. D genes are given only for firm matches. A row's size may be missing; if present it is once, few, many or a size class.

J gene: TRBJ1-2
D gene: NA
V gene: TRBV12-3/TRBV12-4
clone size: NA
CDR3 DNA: TGTGCCAGCAGTTCATTTCCGGGGTTCTATGGCTACACCTTC
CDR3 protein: CASSSFPGFYGYTF

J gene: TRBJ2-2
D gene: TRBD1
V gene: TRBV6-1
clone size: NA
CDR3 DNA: TGTGCCAGCAGTGATGGGAGACAGGGGGTTGGATTCCAGGGGGAGCTGTTTTTT
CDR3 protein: CASSDGRQGVGFQGELFF

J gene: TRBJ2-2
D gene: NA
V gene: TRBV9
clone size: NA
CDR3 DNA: TGTGCCAGCAGCGTAGGAGCTAGTAACACCGGGGAGCTGTTTTTT
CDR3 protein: CASSVGASNTGELFF

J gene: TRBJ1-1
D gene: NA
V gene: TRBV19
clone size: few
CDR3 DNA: TGTGCCAGTAGTCAAGGGGTTTGGACTGAAGCTTTCTTT
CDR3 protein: CASSQGVWTEAFF

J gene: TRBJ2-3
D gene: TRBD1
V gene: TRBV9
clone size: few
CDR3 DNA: TGTGCCAGCAGCGTATCCCCGGGACAGCCCACAGATACGCAGTATTTT
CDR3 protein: CASSVSPGQPTDTQYF

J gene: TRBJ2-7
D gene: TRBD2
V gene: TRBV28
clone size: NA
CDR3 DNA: TGTGCCAGCAGCTCCATGTCTAGCGGGAGCGACGGGCGGACCTACGAGCAGTACTTC
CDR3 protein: CASSSMSSGSDGRTYEQYF

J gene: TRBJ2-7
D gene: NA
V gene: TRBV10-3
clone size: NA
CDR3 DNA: TGTGCCATCAGGCCGACAGTGAGCTCCTACGAGCAGTACTTC
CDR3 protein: CAIRPTVSSYEQYF

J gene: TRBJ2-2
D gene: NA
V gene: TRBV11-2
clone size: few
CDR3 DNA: TGTGCCAGCAGCGCCCTCAACCATAACACCGGGGAGCTGTTTTTT
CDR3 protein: CASSALNHNTGELFF

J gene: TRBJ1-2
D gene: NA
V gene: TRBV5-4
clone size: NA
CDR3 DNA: TGTGCCAGCAGCTTGGGAACGGAGGGGCTCTACACCTTC
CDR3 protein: CASSLGTEGLYTF

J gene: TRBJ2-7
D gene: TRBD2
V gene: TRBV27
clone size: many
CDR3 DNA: TGTGCCAGCAGTTTATCGTTCCCGGGACTAGCGGGCACCTACGAGCAGTACTTC
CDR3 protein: CASSLSFPGLAGTYEQYF

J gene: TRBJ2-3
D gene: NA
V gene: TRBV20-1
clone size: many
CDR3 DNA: TGCAGTGCTAGAGATGGGACCGCCATAGATACGCAGTATTTT
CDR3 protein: CSARDGTAIDTQYF

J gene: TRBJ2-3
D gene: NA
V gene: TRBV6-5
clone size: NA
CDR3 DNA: TGTGCCAGCAGTTACTCCCGGGGGCCAAACACAGATACGCAGTATTTT
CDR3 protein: CASSYSRGPNTDTQYF

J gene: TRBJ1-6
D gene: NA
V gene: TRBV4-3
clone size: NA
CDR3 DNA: TGCGCCAGCAGCCAGCCCAATTCACCCCTCCACTTT
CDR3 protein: CASSQPNSPLHF

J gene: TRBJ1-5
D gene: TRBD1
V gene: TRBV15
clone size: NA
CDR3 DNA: TGTGCCACCAGCAGAGATCAGGGGGCACCCAATCAGCCCCAGCATTTT
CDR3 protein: CATSRDQGAPNQPQHF

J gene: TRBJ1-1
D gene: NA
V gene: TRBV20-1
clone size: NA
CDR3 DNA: TGCAGTGCTAGAGATACAGGTATAGACACTGAAGCTTTCTTT
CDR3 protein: CSARDTGIDTEAFF

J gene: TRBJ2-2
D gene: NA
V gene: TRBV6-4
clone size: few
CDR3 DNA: TGTGCCAGCAGTGAAGGGACGGGGGAGACCGGGGAGCTGTTTTTT
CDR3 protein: CASSEGTGETGELFF

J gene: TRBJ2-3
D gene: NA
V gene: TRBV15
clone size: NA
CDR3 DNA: TGTGCCACGACCGCGTACCAGATCTTCTCAGATACGCAGTATTTT
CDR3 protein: CATTAYQIFSDTQYF

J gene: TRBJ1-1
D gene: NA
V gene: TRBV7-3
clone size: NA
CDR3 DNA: TGTGCCAGCAGCTTTAACGGGGTGAACACTGAAGCTTTCTTT
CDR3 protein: CASSFNGVNTEAFF

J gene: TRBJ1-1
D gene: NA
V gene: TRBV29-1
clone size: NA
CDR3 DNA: TGCAGCGTCGCAGGGGTGCGGACTGAAGCTTTCTTT
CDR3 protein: CSVAGVRTEAFF

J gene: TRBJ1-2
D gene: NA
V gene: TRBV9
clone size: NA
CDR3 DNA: TGTGCCAGCAGCGTAGATGTGGGGACTATGGTCGCAGGAGACTATGGCTACACCTTC
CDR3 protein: CASSVDVGTMVAGDYGYTF

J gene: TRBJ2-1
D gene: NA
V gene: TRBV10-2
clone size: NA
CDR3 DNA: TGCGCCAGCAGTGCCTGGGGGCTTACCTACAATGAGCAGTTCTTC
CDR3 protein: CASSAWGLTYNEQFF

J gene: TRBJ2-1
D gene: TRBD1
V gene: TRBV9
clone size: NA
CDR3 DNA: TGTGCCAGCAGCCCCTCAACAGGGGTCAGCGAGCAGTTCTTC
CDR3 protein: CASSPSTGVSEQFF

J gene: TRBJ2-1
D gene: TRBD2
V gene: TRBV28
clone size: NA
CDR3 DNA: TGTGCCAGCAGTCCCCCGGGACTAGCAGTGTACAATGAGCAGTTCTTC
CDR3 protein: CASSPPGLAVYNEQFF

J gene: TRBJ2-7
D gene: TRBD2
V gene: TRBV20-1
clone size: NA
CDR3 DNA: TGCAGTGCTTGCGAGCGGGAGCCCTACGAGCAGTACTTC
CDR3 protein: CSACEREPYEQYF

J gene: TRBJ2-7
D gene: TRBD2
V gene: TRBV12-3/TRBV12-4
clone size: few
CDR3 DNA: TGTGCCAGCAGTCCATGGACTAGCGAGATCTACGAGCAGTACTTC
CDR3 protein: CASSPWTSEIYEQYF

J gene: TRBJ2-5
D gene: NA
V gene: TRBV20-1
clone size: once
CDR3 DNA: TGCAGTGGCGAACAAGAGACCCAGTACTTC
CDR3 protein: CSGEQETQYF

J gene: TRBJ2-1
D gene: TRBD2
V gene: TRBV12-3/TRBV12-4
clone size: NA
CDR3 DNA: TGTGCCAGCAGTTTAGTGCCGCGGCGGGGGGGAAACAATGAGCAGTTCTTC
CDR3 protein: CASSLVPRRGGNNEQFF

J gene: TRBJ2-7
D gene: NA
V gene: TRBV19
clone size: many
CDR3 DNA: TGTGCCAGCGGGGGCGAGGGAATCTACGAGCAGTACTTC
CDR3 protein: CASGGEGIYEQYF

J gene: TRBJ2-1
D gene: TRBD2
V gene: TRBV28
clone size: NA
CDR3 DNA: TGTGCCAGCAGTTTAATTAGCGGGCCATCAATATACAATGAGCAGTTCTTC
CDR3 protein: CASSLISGPSIYNEQFF

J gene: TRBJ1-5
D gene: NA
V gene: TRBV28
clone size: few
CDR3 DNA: TGTGCCAGCAGTTTGCCCGCGGACAGCAGGAATCAGCCCCAGCATTTT
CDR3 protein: CASSLPADSRNQPQHF

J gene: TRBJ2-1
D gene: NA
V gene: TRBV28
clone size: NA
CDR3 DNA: TGTGCCAGCAGTTTCCGGGGGGCTTACTACAATGAGCAGTTCTTC
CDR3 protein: CASSFRGAYYNEQFF

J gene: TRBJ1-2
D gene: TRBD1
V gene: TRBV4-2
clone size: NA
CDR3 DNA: TGTGCCAGCAGCCAAGGGGGGAAGGACAGGGGGCGAAATGGCTACACCTTC
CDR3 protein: CASSQGGKDRGRNGYTF

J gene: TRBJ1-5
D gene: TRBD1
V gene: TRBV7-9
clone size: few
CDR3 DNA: TGTGCCAGCAGTTCCGGACAGGGGGCTGAACAGCCCCAGCATTTT
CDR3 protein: CASSSGQGAEQPQHF

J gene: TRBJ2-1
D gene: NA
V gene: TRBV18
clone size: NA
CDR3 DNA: TGTGCCAGCTCACTCACTTTACAGAGTGAGCAGTTCTTC
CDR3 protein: CASSLTLQSEQFF

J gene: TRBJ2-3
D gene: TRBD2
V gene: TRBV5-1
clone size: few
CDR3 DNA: TGCGCCAGCAGCTTGGATAACGGACTAGCGGGGGCAGATACGCAGTATTTT
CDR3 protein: CASSLDNGLAGADTQYF

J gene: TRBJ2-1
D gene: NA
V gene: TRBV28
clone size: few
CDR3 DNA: TGTGCCAGCAGTTTAAGGCCATTCTCCTACAATGAGCAGTTCTTC
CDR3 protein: CASSLRPFSYNEQFF

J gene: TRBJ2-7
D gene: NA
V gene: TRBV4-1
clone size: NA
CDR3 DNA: TGCGCCAGCAGCCAAGAGACCCCGACCCCTACGGGTGAGCAGTACTTC
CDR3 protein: CASSQETPTPTGEQYF

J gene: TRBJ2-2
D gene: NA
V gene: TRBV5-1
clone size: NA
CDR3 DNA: TGCGCCAGCAGCTTCAACCAGGGCGGGGAGCTGTTTTTT
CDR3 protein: CASSFNQGGELFF

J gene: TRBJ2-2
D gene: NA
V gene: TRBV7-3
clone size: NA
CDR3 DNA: TGTGCCAGCAGCTTAACAGGGATAAGCACCGGGGAGCTGTTTTTT
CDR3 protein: CASSLTGISTGELFF

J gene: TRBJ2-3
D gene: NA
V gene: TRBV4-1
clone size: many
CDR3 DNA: TGCGCCAGCAGCCAAGTAGACGAAGGGAAAGATACGCAGTATTTT
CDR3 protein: CASSQVDEGKDTQYF

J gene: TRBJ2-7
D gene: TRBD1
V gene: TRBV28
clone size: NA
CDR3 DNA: TGTGCCAGCAGTTACCCCCTGACAGGGGGTAGGGTTTACGAGCAGTACTTC
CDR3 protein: CASSYPLTGGRVYEQYF